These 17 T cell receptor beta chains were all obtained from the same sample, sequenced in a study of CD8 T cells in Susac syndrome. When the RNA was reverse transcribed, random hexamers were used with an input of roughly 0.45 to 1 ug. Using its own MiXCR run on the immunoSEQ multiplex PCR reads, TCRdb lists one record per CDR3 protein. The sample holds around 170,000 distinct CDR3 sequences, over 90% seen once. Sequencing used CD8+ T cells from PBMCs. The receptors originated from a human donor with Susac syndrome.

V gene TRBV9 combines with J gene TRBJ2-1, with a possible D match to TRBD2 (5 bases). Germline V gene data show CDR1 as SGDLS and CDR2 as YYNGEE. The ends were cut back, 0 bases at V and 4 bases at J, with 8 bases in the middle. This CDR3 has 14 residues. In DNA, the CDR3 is TGTGCCAGCAGCGTAGAAGGCGGGTACAATGAGCAGTTCTTC. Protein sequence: CASSVEGGYNEQFF.

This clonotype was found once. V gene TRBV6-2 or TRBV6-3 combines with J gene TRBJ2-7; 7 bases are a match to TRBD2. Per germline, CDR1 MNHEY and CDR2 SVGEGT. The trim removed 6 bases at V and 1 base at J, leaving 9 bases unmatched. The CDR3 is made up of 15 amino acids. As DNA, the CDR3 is TGTGCCAGCAGAGCCGGGACTACCTTTTCCTACGAGCAGTACTTC. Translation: CASRAGTTFSYEQYF.

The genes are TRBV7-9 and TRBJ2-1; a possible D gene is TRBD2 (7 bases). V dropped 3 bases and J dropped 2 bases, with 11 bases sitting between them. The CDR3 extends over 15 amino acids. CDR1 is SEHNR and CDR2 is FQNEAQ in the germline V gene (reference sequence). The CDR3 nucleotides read TGTGCCAGCAGCTTTCGGGGGGCGACCTACAATGAGCAGTTCTTC. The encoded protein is CASSFRGATYNEQFF. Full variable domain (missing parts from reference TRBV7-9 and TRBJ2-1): DTGVSQNPRHKITKRGQNVTFRCDPISEHNRLYWYRQTLGQGPEFLTYFQNEAQLEKSRLLSDRFSAERPKGSFSTLEIQRTEQGDSAMYLCASSFRGATYNEQFFGPGTRLTVL.

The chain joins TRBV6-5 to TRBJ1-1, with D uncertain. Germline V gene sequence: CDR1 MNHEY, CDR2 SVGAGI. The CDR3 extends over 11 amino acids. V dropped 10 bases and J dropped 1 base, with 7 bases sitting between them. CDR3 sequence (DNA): TGTGCCACCTGGAGGAACACTGAAGCTTTCTTT. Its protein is CATWRNTEAFF.

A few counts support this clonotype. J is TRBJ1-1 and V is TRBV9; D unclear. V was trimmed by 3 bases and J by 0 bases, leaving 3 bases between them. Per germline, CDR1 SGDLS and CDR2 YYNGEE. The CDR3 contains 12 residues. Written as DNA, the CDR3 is TGTGCCAGCAGCGCCTTGAACACTGAAGCTTTCTTT. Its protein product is CASSALNTEAFF.

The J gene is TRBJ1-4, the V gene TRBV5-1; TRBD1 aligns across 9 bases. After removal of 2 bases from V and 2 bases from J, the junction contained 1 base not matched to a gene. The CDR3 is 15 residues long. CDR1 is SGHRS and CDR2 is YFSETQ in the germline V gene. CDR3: CASSFGQGTNEKLFF. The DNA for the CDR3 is TGCGCCAGCAGCTTCGGACAGGGGACTAATGAAAAACTGTTTTTT.

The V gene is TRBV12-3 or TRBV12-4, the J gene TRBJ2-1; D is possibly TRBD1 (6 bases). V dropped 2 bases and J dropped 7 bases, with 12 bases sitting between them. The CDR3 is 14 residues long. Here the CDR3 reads CASSLPHRVNEQFF. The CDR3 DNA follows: TGTGCCAGCAGTTTACCCCACAGGGTAAATGAGCAGTTCTTC.

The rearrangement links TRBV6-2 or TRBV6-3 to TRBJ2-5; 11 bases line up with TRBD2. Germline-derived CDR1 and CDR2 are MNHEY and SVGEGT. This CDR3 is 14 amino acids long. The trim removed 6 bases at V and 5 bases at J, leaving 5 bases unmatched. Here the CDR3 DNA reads TGTGCCAGCAGCCCACTAGCGGGAGCTGAGACCCAGTACTTC. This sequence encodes CASSPLAGAETQYF.

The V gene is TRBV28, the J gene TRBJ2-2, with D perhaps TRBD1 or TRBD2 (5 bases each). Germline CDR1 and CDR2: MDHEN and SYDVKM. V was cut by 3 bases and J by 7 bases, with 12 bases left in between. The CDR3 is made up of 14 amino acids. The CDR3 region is CASSLGTGIGELFF. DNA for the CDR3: TGTGCCAGCAGTTTGGGGACCGGTATCGGGGAGCTGTTTTTT.

CDR3 DNA sequence: TGTGCCAGCAGTCCAAGGGGGGCCCCCTACGAGCAGTACTTC. Translating it yields CASSPRGAPYEQYF. The rearrangement uses TRBV12-3 or TRBV12-4 and TRBJ2-7, with D perhaps given as TRBD1 or TRBD2 (6 bases each). The length of the CDR3 is 14 residues. V dropped 5 bases and J dropped 2 bases, with 13 bases sitting between them.

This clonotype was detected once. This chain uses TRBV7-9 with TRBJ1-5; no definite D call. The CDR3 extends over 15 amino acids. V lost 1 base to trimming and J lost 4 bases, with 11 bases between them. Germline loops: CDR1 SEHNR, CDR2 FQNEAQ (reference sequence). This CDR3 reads CASSLGYRENQPQHF. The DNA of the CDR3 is TGTGCCAGCAGCTTAGGCTACAGAGAAAATCAGCCCCAGCATTTT.

CDR3 sequence reads: CANHLNTEAFF. DNA of the CDR3: TGCGCCAACCATCTGAACACTGAAGCTTTCTTT. The chain employs TRBV5-1 and TRBJ1-1; no firm D call. Trimming left V 9 bases short and J 0 bases short, with 6 bases between. The germline V gene encodes CDR1 SGHRS and CDR2 YFSETQ. CDR3 length: 11 amino acids.

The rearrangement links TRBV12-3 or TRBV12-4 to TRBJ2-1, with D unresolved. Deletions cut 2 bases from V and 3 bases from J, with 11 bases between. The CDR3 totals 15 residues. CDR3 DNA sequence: TGTGCCAGCAGTTTAATGGGTCTGGACTACAATGAGCAGTTCTTC. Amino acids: CASSLMGLDYNEQFF.

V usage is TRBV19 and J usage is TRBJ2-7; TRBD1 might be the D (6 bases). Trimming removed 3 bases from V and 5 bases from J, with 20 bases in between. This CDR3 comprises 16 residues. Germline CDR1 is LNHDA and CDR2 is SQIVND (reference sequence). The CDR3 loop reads CASSIRDPGAFDEQYF. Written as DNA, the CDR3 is TGTGCCAGTAGTATCCGCGACCCAGGGGCGTTCGACGAGCAGTACTTC.

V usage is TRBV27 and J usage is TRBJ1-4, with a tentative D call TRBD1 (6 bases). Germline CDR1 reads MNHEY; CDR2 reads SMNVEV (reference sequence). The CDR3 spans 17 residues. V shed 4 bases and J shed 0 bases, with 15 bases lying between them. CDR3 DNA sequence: TGTGCCAGCAGTTCGGCTGAATCAGGGGCAACTAATGAAAAACTGTTTTTT. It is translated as CASSSAESGATNEKLFF.

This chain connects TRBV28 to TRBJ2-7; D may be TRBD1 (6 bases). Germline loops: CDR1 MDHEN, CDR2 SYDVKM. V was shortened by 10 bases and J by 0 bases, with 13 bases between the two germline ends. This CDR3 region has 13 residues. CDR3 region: CATRTVISYEQYF. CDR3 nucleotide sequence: TGTGCCACCCGGACAGTGATCTCCTACGAGCAGTACTTC.

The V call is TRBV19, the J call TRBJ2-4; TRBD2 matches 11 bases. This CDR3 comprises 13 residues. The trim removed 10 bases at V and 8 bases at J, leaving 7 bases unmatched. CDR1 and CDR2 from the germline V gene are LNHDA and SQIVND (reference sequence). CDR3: CATSLAGGYIQYF. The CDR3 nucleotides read TGTGCCACCTCCCTAGCGGGAGGATACATTCAGTACTTC. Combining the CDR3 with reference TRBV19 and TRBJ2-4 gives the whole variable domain DGGITQSPKYLFRKEGQNVTLSCEQNLNHDAMYWYRQDPGQGLRLIYYSQIVNDFQKGDIAEGYSVSREKKESFPLTVTSAQKNPTAFYLCATSLAGGYIQYFGAGTRLSVL.